A selection of T cell receptor beta chains follows, all from one sample in a study of radiotherapy plus CTLA-4 blockade in lung cancer. The method was immunoSEQ multiplex PCR; TCRdb's version includes in-frame clones alone and lacks a portion of them. The sample has some 77,000 clones; approximately 83% are singletons. The source was peripheral blood, collected from a patient treated with radiotherapy plus ipilimumab. The receptors originated from a human donor with non-small cell lung cancer who had a partial response to radiotherapy plus ipilimumab. The CDR3 runs from the conserved cysteine through the conserved F or W. The D gene is left open where the match is weak. The listing skips clone size in some rows; elsewhere it reads once, few, many or a size class.

TRBV4-3,TRBJ2-1,-,TRBD2,TGCGCCAGCAGCCCCCGGACTAGCGGGCAAGTTGGCAATGAGCAGTTCTTC,CASSPRTSGQVGNEQFF
TRBV19,TRBJ1-1,-,TRBD1,TGTGCCAGTATCCGGACAGGGGTTATAAACACTGAAGCTTTCTTT,CASIRTGVINTEAFF
TRBV6-1,TRBJ2-2,-,-,TGTGCCAGCAGGATCACAGGGTCGAACACCGGGGAGCTGTTTTTT,CASRITGSNTGELFF
TRBV19,TRBJ1-2,few,-,TGTGCCAGTAGTACGGACACCTCGAGCGGCTACACCTTC,CASSTDTSSGYTF
TRBV13,TRBJ2-6,-,-,TGTGCCAGCAGCTTAAGGGGGGGTGTATCGGGGGCCAACGTCCTGACTTTC,CASSLRGGVSGANVLTF
TRBV9,TRBJ1-5,-,-,TGTGCCAGCAGCGTAGGGGGAGACAATCAGCCCCAGCATTTT,CASSVGGDNQPQHF
TRBV11-3,TRBJ2-7,-,-,TGTGCCAGCAGCCTAGCACAACGGCAGGGTCGCCACGAGCAGTACTTC,CASSLAQRQGRHEQYF
TRBV5-4,TRBJ2-1,-,TRBD2,TGTGCCAGCAGCTTAATCGCGGGAGGGTTGTACAATGAGCAGTTCTTC,CASSLIAGGLYNEQFF
TRBV27,TRBJ2-1,-,-,TGTGCCAGCACCCCTTTACCCTTTGGGGCAGACGACAATGAGCAGTTCTTC,CASTPLPFGADDNEQFF
TRBV6-1,TRBJ2-1,-,TRBD2,TGTGCCAGCACGCGGGAGGCTACCTACAATGAGCAGTTCTTC,CASTREATYNEQFF
TRBV6-1,TRBJ1-3,once,TRBD1,TGTGCCAGCAGGACGGACAGGGAGAGTGGAAACACCATATATTTT,CASRTDRESGNTIYF
TRBV5-1,TRBJ2-7,-,-,TGCGCCAGCAGCTTGGAACTAGGCTCCTACGAGCAGTACTTC,CASSLELGSYEQYF
TRBV25-1,TRBJ2-2,-,-,TGTGCCAGCGGCCTCCCCGGGAGTCTGAACACCGGGGAGCTGTTTTTT,CASGLPGSLNTGELFF
TRBV15,TRBJ2-1,-,TRBD1,TGTGCCACCAGCAGAGACGGATCAGGACAGGGCGGGCAGTTCTTC,CATSRDGSGQGGQFF
TRBV2,TRBJ1-1,-,TRBD1,TGTGCCAGCAGGTACAGGGGGTTGAACACTGAAGCTTTCTTT,CASRYRGLNTEAFF
TRBV5-5,TRBJ1-1,-,TRBD1,TGTGCCAGCAGCGTGGACAGGTCGCCTGAAGCTTTCTTT,CASSVDRSPEAFF
TRBV6-5,TRBJ1-2,-,-,TGTGCCAGCAGCCAAGACAGGAGAGCTAACTATGGCTACACCTTC,CASSQDRRANYGYTF
TRBV4-2,TRBJ1-5,-,-,TGTGCCAGCAGCCAAGATACACAGGTTCTTAGCAATCAGCCCCAGCATTTT,CASSQDTQVLSNQPQHF
TRBV6-6,TRBJ2-2,-,-,TGTGCCAGCAGTTACCCCGGGAGGAACACCGGGGAGCTGTTTTTT,CASSYPGRNTGELFF
TRBV12-5,TRBJ1-5,-,TRBD1,TGTGCTAGTGGCGTGACAGGGGGCAGCCTCTTGTATAGCAATCAGCCCCAGCATTTT,CASGVTGGSLLYSNQPQHF
TRBV6-4,TRBJ2-7,-,-,TGTGCCAGCTGGGGAATAGGGGCTAGCGCAGCCTACGAGCAGTACTTC,CASWGIGASAAYEQYF
TRBV7-6,TRBJ1-4,-,-,TGTGCCAGCAGCGGCGGGCCAGGAAATGAAAAACTGTTTTTT,CASSGGPGNEKLFF
TRBV27,TRBJ2-7,-,-,TGTGCCAGCAGTTTATCCCTCTCCTACGAGCAGTACTTC,CASSLSLSYEQYF
TRBV6-5,TRBJ1-2,-,-,TGTGCCAGCAGTTACTCGTTAGGGGCTTACTATGGCTACACCTTC,CASSYSLGAYYGYTF
TRBV19,TRBJ2-1,once,TRBD1,TGTGCCAGTAGTATACGGCAGGGGGTGTACAATGAGCAGTTCTTC,CASSIRQGVYNEQFF
TRBV6-5,TRBJ1-1,-,-,TGTGCCAGCAGTGAGGTGTTAAACACTGAAGCTTTCTTT,CASSEVLNTEAFF
TRBV7-2,TRBJ2-1,-,-,TGTGCCAGCAGCTTATTGGGCTCCTATACCTACAATGAGCAGTTCTTC,CASSLLGSYTYNEQFF
TRBV7-9,TRBJ2-2,-,TRBD2,TGTGCCAGCAGCTTAGCCCCGACTAGCGCCACCGGGGAGCTGTTTTTT,CASSLAPTSATGELFF
TRBV7-9,TRBJ2-1,few,-,TGTGCCAGCAGCTTAAATGCGGGCTACAATGAGCAGTTCTTC,CASSLNAGYNEQFF
TRBV7-2,TRBJ1-2,-,TRBD1,TGTGCCAGCAGCCCACCCTTGGGACAGGGGGCGGTGAACTATGGCTACACCTTC,CASSPPLGQGAVNYGYTF
TRBV9,TRBJ1-3,once,-,TGTGCCAGCAGCGGAGAGTACTCTGGAAACACCATATATTTT,CASSGEYSGNTIYF
TRBV27,TRBJ1-2,-,-,TGTGCCAGCAGGCCCAGGGTCTTGGGGTATGGCTACACCTTC,CASRPRVLGYGYTF
TRBV5-1,TRBJ1-4,-,TRBD1,TGCGCCAGCAGCTTGGGGCGGGGACAGGGTGAAAAACTGTTTTTT,CASSLGRGQGEKLFF
TRBV7-2,TRBJ2-1,-,TRBD2,TGTGCCAGCAGTGCTATAGCGGGGCGGGATGAGCAGTTCTTC,CASSAIAGRDEQFF
TRBV28,TRBJ1-1,-,-,TGTGCCAGCAGTGGGGCCTTAAACACTGAAGCTTTCTTT,CASSGALNTEAFF
TRBV7-9,TRBJ2-3,-,TRBD2,TGTGCCAGCAGCTTAACTAGCGGGAGTACAGATACGCAGTATTTT,CASSLTSGSTDTQYF
TRBV7-9,TRBJ1-2,-,-,TGTGCCAGCAGCTTATTAGTCTCTGGGGCCTATGGCTACACCTTC,CASSLLVSGAYGYTF
TRBV5-5,TRBJ2-1,-,-,TGTGCCAGCAGCTTGGCGGTACTAGCCCCTCTTTACAATGAGCAGTTCTTC,CASSLAVLAPLYNEQFF
TRBV15,TRBJ2-2,-,-,TGTGCCACCAGCAGAGATCAGAGGGAGCTGTTTTTT,CATSRDQRELFF
TRBV6-5,TRBJ1-3,-,-,TGTGCCAGCAGTCAGGATTACTCTGGAAACACCATATATTTT,CASSQDYSGNTIYF
TRBV30,TRBJ1-3,few,TRBD1,TGTGCCTCAACCCGGCAGGGGGCGGGGAGAAACACCATATATTTT,CASTRQGAGRNTIYF